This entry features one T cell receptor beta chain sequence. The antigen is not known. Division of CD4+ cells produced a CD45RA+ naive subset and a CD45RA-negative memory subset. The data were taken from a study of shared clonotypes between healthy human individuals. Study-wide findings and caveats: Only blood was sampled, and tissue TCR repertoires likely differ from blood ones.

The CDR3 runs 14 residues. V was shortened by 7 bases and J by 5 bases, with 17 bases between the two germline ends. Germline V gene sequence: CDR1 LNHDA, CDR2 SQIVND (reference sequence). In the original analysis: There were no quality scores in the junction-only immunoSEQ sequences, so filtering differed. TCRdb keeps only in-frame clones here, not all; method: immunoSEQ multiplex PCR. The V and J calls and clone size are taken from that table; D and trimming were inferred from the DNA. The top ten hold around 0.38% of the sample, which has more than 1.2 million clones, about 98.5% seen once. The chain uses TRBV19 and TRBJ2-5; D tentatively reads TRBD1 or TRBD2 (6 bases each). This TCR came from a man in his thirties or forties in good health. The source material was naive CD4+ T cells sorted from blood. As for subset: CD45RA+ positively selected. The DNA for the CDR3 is TGTGCCAGTACCCCCGCCGGGGGCGCGGAGACCCAGTACTTC. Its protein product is CASTPAGGAETQYF.